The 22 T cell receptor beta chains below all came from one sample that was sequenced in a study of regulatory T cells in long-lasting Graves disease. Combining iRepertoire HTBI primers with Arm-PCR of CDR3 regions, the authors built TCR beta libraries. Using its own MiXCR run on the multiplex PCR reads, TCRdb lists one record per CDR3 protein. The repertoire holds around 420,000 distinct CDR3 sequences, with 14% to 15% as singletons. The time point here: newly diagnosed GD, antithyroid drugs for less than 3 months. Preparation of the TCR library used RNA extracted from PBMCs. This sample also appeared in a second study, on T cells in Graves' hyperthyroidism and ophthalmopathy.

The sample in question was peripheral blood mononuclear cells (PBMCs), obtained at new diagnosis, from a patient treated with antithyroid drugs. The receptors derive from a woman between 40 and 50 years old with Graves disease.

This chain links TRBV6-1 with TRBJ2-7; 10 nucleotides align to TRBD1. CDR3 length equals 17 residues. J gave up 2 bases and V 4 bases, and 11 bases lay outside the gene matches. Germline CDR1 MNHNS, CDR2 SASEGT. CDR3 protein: CASSGPSGTGVAYEQYF. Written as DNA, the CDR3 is TGTGCCAGCAGTGGCCCCTCCGGGACAGGGGTAGCCTACGAGCAGTACTTC.

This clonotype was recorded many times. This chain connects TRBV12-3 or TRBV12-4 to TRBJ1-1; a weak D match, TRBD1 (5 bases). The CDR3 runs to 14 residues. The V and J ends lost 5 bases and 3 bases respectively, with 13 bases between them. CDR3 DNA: TGTGCCAGCAGTCCAGGGCGAAAGTACACTGAAGCTTTCTTT. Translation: CASSPGRKYTEAFF.

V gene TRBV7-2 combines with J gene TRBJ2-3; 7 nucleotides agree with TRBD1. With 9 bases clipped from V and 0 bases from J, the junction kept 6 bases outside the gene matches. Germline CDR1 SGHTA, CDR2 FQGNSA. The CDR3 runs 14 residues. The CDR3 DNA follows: TGTGCCAGTCGAGGGGGCGTTAGCACAGATACGCAGTATTTT. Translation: CASRGGVSTDTQYF.

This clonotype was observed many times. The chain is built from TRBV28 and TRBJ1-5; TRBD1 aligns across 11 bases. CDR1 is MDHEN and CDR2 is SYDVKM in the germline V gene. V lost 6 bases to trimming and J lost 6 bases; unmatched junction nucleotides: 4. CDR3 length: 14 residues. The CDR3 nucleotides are TGTGCCAGCAGACCGGGACAGGGGGGTCAGCCCCAGCATTTT. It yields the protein CASRPGQGGQPQHF.

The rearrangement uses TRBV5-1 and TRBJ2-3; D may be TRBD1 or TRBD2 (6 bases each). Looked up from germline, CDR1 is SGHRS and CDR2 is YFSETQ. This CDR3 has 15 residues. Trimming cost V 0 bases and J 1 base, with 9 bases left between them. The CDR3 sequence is CASSLGGAGTDTQYF. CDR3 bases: TGCGCCAGCAGCTTGGGGGGGGCTGGCACAGATACGCAGTATTTT.

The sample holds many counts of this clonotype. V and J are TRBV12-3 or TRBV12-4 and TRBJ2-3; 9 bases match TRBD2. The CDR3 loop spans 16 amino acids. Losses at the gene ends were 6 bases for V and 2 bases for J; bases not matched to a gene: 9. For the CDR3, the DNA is TGTGCCAGCAGCCCCCGGGCGGGAGGGGACACAGATACGCAGTATTTT. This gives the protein CASSPRAGGDTDTQYF.

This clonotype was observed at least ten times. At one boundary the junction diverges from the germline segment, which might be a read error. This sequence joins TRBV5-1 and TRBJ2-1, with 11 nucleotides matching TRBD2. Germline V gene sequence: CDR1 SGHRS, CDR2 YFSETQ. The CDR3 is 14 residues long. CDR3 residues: CASSSGTSGNEQFF. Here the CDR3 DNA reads TGTGCCAGCAGTTCTGGGACTAGCGGAAATGAGCAGTTCTTC.

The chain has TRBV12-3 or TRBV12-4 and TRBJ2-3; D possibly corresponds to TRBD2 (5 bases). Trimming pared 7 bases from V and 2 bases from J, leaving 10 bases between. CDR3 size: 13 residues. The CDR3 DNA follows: TGTGCCAGCACCACAGCGGCCACAGATACGCAGTATTTT. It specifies CASTTAATDTQYF.

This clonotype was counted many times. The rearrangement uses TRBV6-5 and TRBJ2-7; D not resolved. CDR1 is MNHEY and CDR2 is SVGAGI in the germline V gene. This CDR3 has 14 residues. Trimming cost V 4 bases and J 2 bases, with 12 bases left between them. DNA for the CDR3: TGTGCCAGCAGTTTCGTCCCCGGAACCTACGAGCAGTACTTC. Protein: CASSFVPGTYEQYF.

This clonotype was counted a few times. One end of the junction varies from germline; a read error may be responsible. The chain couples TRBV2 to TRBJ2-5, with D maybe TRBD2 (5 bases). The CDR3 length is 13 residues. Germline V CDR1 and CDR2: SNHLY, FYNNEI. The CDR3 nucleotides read TGTGCCAGCAACCGGGAACCTCAAGAGACCCCGTACTTC. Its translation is CASNREPQETPYF.

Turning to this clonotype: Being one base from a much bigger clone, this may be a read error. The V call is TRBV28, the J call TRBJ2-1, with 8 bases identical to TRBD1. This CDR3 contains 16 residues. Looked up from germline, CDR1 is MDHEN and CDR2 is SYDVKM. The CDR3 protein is CASSSFGQGSHNEQFF. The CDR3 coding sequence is TGTGCCAGCAGTTCCTTTGGACAGGGCTCCCACAATGAGCAGTTCTTC.

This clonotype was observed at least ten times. Here the CDR3 reads CASSPTSGGGETQYF. In DNA form, the CDR3 reads TGTGCCAGCAGTCCGACTAGCGGAGGCGGAGAGACCCAGTACTTC. The gene calls are TRBV28 and TRBJ2-5; 9 bases are a match to TRBD2. Germline V gene lookup returns CDR1 MDHEN and CDR2 SYDVKM. The CDR3 length is 15 residues. V was pared by 5 bases and J by 4 bases, with 8 bases of the junction left unmatched.

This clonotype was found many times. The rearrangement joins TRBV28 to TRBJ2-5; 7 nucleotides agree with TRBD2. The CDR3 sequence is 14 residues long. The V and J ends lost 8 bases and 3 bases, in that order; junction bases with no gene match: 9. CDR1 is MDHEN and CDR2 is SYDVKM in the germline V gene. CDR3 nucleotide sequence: TGTGCCAGCGGGGGGGGATCCTTGAAAGAGACCCAGTACTTC. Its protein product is CASGGGSLKETQYF.

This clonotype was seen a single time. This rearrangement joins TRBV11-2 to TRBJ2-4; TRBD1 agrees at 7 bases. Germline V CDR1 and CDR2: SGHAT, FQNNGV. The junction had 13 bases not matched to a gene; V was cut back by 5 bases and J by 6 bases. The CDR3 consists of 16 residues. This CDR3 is CASSLLQGSAANIQYF. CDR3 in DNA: TGTGCCAGCAGCCTATTACAGGGGTCAGCTGCAAACATTCAGTACTTC.

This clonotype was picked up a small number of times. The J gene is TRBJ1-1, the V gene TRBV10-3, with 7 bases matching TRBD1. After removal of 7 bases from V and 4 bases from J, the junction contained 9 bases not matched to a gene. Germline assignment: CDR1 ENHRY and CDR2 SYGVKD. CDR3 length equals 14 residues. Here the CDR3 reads CAITTGRGSTEAFF. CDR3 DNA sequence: TGTGCCATCACCACAGGCAGGGGGTCCACTGAAGCTTTCTTT.

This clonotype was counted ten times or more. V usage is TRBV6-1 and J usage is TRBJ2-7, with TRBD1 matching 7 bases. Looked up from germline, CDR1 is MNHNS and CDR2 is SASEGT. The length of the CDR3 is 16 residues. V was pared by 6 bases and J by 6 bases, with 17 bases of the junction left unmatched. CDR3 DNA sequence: TGTGCCAGCAGGATTATTCAGGGTAGGGGGCGCGGCGAGCAGTACTTC. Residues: CASRIIQGRGRGEQYF.

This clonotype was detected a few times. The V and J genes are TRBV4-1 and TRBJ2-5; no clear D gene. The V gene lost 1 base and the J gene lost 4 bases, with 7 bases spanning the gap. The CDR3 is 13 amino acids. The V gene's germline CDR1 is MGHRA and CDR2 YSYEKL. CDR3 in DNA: TGCGCCAGCAGCCAAGCCCCGGTAGAGACCCAGTACTTC. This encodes CASSQAPVETQYF.

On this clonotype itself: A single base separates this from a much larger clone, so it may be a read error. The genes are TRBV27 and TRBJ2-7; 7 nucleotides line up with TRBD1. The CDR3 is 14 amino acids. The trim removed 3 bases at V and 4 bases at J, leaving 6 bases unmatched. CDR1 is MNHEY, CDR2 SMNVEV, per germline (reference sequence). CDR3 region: CASSFTGDVYEQYF. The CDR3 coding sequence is TGTGCCAGCAGTTTCACAGGGGACGTTTACGAGCAGTACTTC.

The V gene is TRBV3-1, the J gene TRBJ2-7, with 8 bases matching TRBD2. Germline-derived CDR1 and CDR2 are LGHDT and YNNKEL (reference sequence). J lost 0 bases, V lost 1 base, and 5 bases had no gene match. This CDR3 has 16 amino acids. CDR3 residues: CASSQGAGGTSYEQYF. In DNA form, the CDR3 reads TGTGCCAGCAGCCAAGGGGCGGGAGGCACCTCCTACGAGCAGTACTTC.

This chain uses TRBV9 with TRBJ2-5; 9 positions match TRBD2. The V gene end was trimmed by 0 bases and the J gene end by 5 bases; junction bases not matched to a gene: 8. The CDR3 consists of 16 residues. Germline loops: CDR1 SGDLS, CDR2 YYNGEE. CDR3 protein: CASSVVASGEGETQYF. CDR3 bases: TGTGCCAGCAGCGTAGTTGCTAGCGGGGAGGGCGAGACCCAGTACTTC.

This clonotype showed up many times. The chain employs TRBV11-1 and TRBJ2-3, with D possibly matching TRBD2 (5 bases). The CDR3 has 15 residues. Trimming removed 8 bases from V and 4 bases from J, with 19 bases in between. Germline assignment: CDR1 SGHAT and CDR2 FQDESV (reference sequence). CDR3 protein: CASQLRRLVPDTQYF. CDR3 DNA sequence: TGTGCCAGCCAGCTGAGGAGGCTAGTGCCAGATACGCAGTATTTT.

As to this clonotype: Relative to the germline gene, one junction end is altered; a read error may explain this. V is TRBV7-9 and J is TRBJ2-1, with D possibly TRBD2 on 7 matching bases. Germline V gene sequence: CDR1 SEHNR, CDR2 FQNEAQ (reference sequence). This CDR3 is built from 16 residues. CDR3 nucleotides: TGTGCCAGCAGCTTAACTATGGGGGAGGGGGACAATGAGGAGTTCTTC. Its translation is CASSLTMGEGDNEEFF.